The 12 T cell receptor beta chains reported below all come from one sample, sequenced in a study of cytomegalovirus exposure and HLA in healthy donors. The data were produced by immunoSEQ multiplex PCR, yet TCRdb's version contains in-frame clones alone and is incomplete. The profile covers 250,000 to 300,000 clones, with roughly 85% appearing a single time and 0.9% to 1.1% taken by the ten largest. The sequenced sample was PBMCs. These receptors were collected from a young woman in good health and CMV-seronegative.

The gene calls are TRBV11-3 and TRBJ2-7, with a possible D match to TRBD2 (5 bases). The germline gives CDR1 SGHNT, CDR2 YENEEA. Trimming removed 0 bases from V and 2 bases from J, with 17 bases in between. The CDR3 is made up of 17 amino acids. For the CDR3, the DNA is TGTGCCAGCAGCTTAGATATATTTAGGGCAGCGGCCTACGAGCAGTACTTC. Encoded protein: CASSLDIFRAAAYEQYF.

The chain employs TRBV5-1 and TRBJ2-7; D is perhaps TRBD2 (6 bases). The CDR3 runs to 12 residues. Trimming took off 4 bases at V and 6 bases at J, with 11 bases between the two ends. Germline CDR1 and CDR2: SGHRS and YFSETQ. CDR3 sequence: CASSPLGGEQYF. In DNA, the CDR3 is TGCGCCAGCAGCCCTTTGGGGGGCGAGCAGTACTTC.

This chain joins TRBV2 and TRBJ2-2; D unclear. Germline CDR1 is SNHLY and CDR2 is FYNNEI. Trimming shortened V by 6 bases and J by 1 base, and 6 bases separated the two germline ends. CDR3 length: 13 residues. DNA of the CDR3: TGTGCCAGCAGGAGCCGGAACACCGGGGAGCTGTTTTTT. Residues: CASRSRNTGELFF.

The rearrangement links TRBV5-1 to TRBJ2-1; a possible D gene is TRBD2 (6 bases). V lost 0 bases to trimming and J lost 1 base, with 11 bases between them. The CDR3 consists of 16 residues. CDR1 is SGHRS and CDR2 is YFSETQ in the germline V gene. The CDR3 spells CASSLESSASYNEQFF. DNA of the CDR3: TGCGCCAGCAGCTTGGAATCTAGCGCTTCCTACAATGAGCAGTTCTTC.

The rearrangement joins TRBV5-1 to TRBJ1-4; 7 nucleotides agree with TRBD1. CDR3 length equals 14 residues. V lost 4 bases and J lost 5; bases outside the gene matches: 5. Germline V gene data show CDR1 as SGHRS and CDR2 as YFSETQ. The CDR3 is CASSTGAGNEKLFF. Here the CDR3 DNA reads TGCGCCAGCAGCACAGGGGCAGGGAATGAAAAACTGTTTTTT.

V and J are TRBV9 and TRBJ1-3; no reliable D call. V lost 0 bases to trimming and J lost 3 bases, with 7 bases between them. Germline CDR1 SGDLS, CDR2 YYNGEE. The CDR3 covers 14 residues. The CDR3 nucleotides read TGTGCCAGCAGCGTAGGAGGCTATGGAAACACCATATATTTT. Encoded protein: CASSVGGYGNTIYF.

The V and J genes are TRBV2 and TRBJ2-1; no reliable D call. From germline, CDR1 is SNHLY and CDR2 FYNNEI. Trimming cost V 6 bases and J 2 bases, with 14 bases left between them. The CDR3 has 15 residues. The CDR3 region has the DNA TGTGCCAGCAGCGCCGCTAGTTCTGCCTACAATGAGCAGTTCTTC. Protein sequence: CASSAASSAYNEQFF. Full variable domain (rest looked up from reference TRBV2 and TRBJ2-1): EPEVTQTPSHQVTQMGQEVILRCVPISNHLYFYWYRQILGQKVEFLVSFYNNEISEKSEIFDDQFSVERPDGSNFTLKIRSTKLEDSAMYFCASSAASSAYNEQFFGPGTRLTVL.

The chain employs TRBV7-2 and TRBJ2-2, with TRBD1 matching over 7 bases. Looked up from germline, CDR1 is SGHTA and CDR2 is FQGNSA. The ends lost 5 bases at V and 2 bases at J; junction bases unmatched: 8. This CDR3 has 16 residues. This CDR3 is CASSERQGTNTGELFF. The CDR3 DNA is TGTGCCAGCAGCGAAAGACAGGGTACAAACACCGGGGAGCTGTTTTTT.

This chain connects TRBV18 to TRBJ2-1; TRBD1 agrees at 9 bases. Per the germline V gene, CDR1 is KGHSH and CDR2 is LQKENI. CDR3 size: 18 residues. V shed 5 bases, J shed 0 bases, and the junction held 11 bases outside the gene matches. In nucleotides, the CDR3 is TGTGCCAGCTCAACAGGACAGGGGTTACCGAGCTCCTACAATGAGCAGTTCTTC. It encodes CASSTGQGLPSSYNEQFF.

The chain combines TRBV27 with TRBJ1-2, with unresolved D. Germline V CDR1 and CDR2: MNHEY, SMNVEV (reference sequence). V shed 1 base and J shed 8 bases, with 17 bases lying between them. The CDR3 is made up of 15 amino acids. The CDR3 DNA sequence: TGTGCCAGCAGTTTATTTCCAACCAGTGAATGGGGCTACACCTTC. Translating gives CASSLFPTSEWGYTF.

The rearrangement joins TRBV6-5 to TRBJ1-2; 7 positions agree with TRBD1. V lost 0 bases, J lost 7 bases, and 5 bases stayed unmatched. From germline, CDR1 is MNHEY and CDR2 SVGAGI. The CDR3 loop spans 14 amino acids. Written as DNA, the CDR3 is TGTGCCAGCAGTTACTCGGACAGGAGGGGTGGCTACACCTTC. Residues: CASSYSDRRGGYTF.

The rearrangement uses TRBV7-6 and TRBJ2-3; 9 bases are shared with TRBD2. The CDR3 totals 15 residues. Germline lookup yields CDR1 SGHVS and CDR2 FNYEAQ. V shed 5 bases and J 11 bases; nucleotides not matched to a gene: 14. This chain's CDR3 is CASSTPASGKRGQYF. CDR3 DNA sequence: TGTGCCAGCAGCACCCCCGCTAGCGGGAAGAGGGGGCAGTATTTT.